Shown below are 21 T cell receptor beta chains from a single sample sequenced in a study of blood T cell repertoires in COVID-19. Method: immunoSEQ multiplex PCR; TCRdb's copy keeps in-frame clones and lacks some. Of about 200,000 clones listed, 85% to 95% are singletons. Material: peripheral blood. All receptors come from a man aged 25 to 45 with COVID-19, enrolled during active disease.

With regard to this clone: The same CDR3 also results from other DNA sequences found in this sample. CDR3 sequence: CASSLDGSYEQYF. CDR3 sequence (DNA): TGCGCCAGCAGCTTGGACGGTTCCTACGAGCAGTACTTC. J is TRBJ2-7 and V is TRBV5-1; D is uncertain. CDR3 length: 13 residues. CDR1 is SGHRS and CDR2 is YFSETQ in the germline V gene. Trimming shortened V by 0 bases and J by 1 base, and 5 bases separated the two germline ends. Supplemented by reference TRBV5-1 and TRBJ2-7, the full variable domain reads KAGVTQTPRYLIKTRGQQVTLSCSPISGHRSVSWYQQTPGQGLQFLFEYFSETQRNKGNFPGRFSGRQFSNSRSEMNVSTLELGDSALYLCASSLDGSYEQYFGPGTRLTVT.

V gene TRBV4-1 combines with J gene TRBJ2-1; the D gene is possibly TRBD2 (5 bases). CDR3 length: 16 residues. V was pared by 4 bases and J by 0 bases, with 13 bases between. Looked up from germline, CDR1 is MGHRA and CDR2 is YSYEKL. The CDR3 sequence is CASSPRIGVSYNEQFF. The CDR3 bases are TGCGCCAGCAGCCCAAGAATCGGGGTCTCCTACAATGAGCAGTTCTTC.

The V gene is TRBV30, the J gene TRBJ2-7; possible D gene TRBD2, 5 bases. V was trimmed by 7 bases and J by 6 bases, leaving 16 bases between them. Germline CDR1 is GTSNPN and CDR2 is SVGIG (reference sequence). CDR3 length: 12 amino acids. CDR3 sequence reads: CASGSMSLEQYF. In DNA form, the CDR3 reads TGTGCCTCGGGGAGCATGAGTCTCGAGCAGTACTTC.

The chain links TRBV5-1 to TRBJ1-5; no clear D gene. The CDR3 sequence is 16 residues long. V was clipped by 0 bases and J by 0 bases, with 10 bases between them. In germline, CDR1 is SGHRS, CDR2 YFSETQ. The CDR3 region is CASSLAGRGSNQPQHF. As DNA, the CDR3 is TGCGCCAGCAGCTTGGCCGGGCGGGGTAGCAATCAGCCCCAGCATTTT.

In DNA form, the CDR3 reads TGTGCCAGCAGTTACTCCACTAGCGGGGGGGCCTACGAGCAGTACTTC. It is translated as CASSYSTSGGAYEQYF. The chain uses TRBV6-5 and TRBJ2-7, with 13 bases fitting TRBD2. CDR3 length: 16 residues. J gave up 2 bases and V 0 bases, and 1 base lay outside the gene matches. CDR1 is MNHEY, CDR2 SVGAGI, per germline.

This sequence joins TRBV3-1 (or the pseudogene TRBV3-2) and TRBJ2-7; tentative D call: TRBD1 (6 bases). V lost 1 base, J lost 1 base, and 14 bases lay in between. The V gene's germline CDR1 is LGHDT and CDR2 YNNKEL (reference sequence). The CDR3 spans 16 residues. The CDR3: CASSQGIRGGSYEQYF. The CDR3 DNA reads as TGTGCCAGCAGCCAAGGAATCAGGGGTGGGTCCTACGAGCAGTACTTC.

The rearrangement uses TRBV5-1 and TRBJ2-3; a weak D match, TRBD1 (5 bases). The CDR3 has 19 residues. Trimming cost V 0 bases and J 2 bases, with 22 bases left between them. In germline, CDR1 is SGHRS, CDR2 YFSETQ. CDR3 sequence: CASSLERGISKYTTDTQYF. The CDR3 coding sequence is TGCGCCAGCAGCTTGGAAAGGGGTATTTCTAAATATACCACAGATACGCAGTATTTT.

V and J are TRBV19 and TRBJ1-1; no clear D gene. This CDR3 has 12 residues. CDR1 and CDR2 from the germline V gene are LNHDA and SQIVND (reference sequence). Trimming removed 3 bases at V and 7 bases at J, with 9 bases between. The CDR3 reads CASSIGQNEAFF. The DNA for the CDR3 is TGTGCCAGTAGTATTGGTCAGAATGAAGCTTTCTTT.

CDR3 in amino acids: CAISGGGPTYNEQFF. The DNA of the CDR3 is TGTGCCATCAGTGGAGGCGGGCCCACCTACAATGAGCAGTTCTTC. This sequence joins TRBV10-3 and TRBJ2-1; D might be TRBD2 (5 bases). The CDR3 has 15 amino acids. V was shortened by 4 bases and J by 2 bases, with 12 bases between the two germline ends. Germline CDR1 ENHRY, CDR2 SYGVKD.

This chain joins TRBV5-1 and TRBJ2-3; TRBD2 aligns across 8 bases. Losses at the gene ends were 4 bases for V and 6 bases for J; bases not matched to a gene: 7. The CDR3 loop spans 14 amino acids. Germline CDR1 reads SGHRS; CDR2 reads YFSETQ. The CDR3 nucleotides read TGCGCCAGCAGCACGGGACTAGGATTCGATACGCAGTATTTT. It is translated as CASSTGLGFDTQYF.

This clone came up once. The V call is TRBV27, the J call TRBJ1-5; TRBD1 matches 7 bases. The CDR3 is 16 residues long. Germline trimming cut 5 bases from V and 0 bases from J; bases unmatched to any gene: 7. Germline V CDR1 and CDR2: MNHEY, SMNVEV (reference sequence). DNA for the CDR3: TGTGCCAGCAGTATTTGGACAGGAAATAGCAATCAGCCCCAGCATTTT. Its translation: CASSIWTGNSNQPQHF.

This chain links TRBV5-6 with TRBJ2-7; 9 nucleotides line up with TRBD1. Germline loops: CDR1 SGHDT, CDR2 YYEEEE. This CDR3 contains 15 residues. Trimming at V came to 1 base and at J to 3 bases, leaving 5 bases not matched to a gene. Here the CDR3 DNA reads TGTGCCAGCAGCTTGAGTGGACAGGGGATCTACGAGCAGTACTTC. It codes for CASSLSGQGIYEQYF.

V usage is TRBV5-4 and J usage is TRBJ1-2, with 7 bases identical to TRBD1. Germline values: CDR1 SGHNT, CDR2 YYREEE (reference sequence). The CDR3 covers 15 residues. Germline trimming cut 0 bases from V and 3 bases from J; bases unmatched to any gene: 5. The DNA of the CDR3 is TGTGCCAGCAGCTTGGCCACCACAGGGGACTATGGCTACACCTTC. It codes for CASSLATTGDYGYTF.

The J gene is TRBJ2-3, the V gene TRBV10-3; 9 nucleotides line up with TRBD2. Unmatched junction bases numbered 4, after V lost 3 bases and J lost 3 bases. The CDR3 is 15 amino acids. CDR1 is ENHRY, CDR2 SYGVKD, per germline. The CDR3 bases are TGTGCCATCAGTGATTCTAGCGGGGCAACAGATACGCAGTATTTT. It codes for CAISDSSGATDTQYF.

V usage is TRBV18 and J usage is TRBJ2-5; D gene ambiguous. The CDR3 loop spans 14 amino acids. The V gene's germline CDR1 is KGHSH and CDR2 LQKENI. V lost 0 bases and J 0 bases, leaving 5 bases between the germline ends. The CDR3, as DNA: TGTGCCAGCTCACCACCAACAAACCAAGAGACCCAGTACTTC. It encodes CASSPPTNQETQYF. The variable domain in full, completed from reference TRBV18 and TRBJ2-5, reads NAGVMQNPRHLVRRRGQEARLRCSPMKGHSHVYWYRQLPEEGLKFMVYLQKENIIDESGMPKERFSAEFPKEGPSILRIQQVVRGDSAAYFCASSPPTNQETQYFGPGTRLLVL.

The V gene is TRBV19, the J gene TRBJ2-1; a weak D match, TRBD1 (5 bases). This CDR3 region has 15 residues. The germline V gene has CDR1 LNHDA and CDR2 SQIVND (reference sequence). V was shortened by 1 base and J by 2 bases, with 9 bases between the two germline ends. The CDR3 nucleotides read TGTGCCAGTAGTATAGGGAAGGGGCCCTACAATGAGCAGTTCTTC. Protein product: CASSIGKGPYNEQFF.

This chain connects TRBV20-1 to TRBJ2-5; unclear D gene. Trimming left V 4 bases short and J 5 bases short, with 8 bases between. CDR3 length equals 11 residues. The V gene's germline CDR1 is DFQATT and CDR2 SNEGSKA (reference sequence). In DNA form, the CDR3 reads TGCAGTGCTACTGTTCGGGAGACCCAGTACTTC. Residues: CSATVRETQYF.

This clone was counted a single time. CDR3 sequence: CASSEPWTPRDTEAFF. The CDR3 DNA follows: TGTGCCAGCAGTGAACCGTGGACACCACGGGACACTGAAGCTTTCTTT. The chain carries TRBV6-1 and TRBJ1-1, with TRBD1 as a possible D gene (5 bases). Trimming took 2 bases from V and 3 from J, leaving 16 bases between them. Germline V gene lookup returns CDR1 MNHNS and CDR2 SASEGT. CDR3 length equals 16 residues.

The CDR3 DNA follows: TGCGCCAGCAGCTTGACCCTAGCGGGGGGGAGCACAGATACGCAGTATTTT. Encoded protein: CASSLTLAGGSTDTQYF. The rearrangement joins TRBV5-1 to TRBJ2-3; TRBD2 matches 12 bases. The trim removed 1 base at V and 0 bases at J, leaving 3 bases unmatched. CDR3 length equals 17 residues. Germline CDR1 and CDR2: SGHRS and YFSETQ.

V gene TRBV9 combines with J gene TRBJ1-1; unclear D gene. The CDR3 runs to 13 residues. Trimming shortened V by 3 bases and J by 6 bases, and 12 bases separated the two germline ends. CDR1 and CDR2 (germline): SGDLS, YYNGEE. CDR3 in DNA: TGTGCCAGCAGCGCCGACCTAGAACCTGAAGCTTTCTTT. Translated: CASSADLEPEAFF.

This clone was counted a single time. The chain employs TRBV6-2 or TRBV6-3 and TRBJ2-5; 11 positions match TRBD1. Germline-derived CDR1 and CDR2 are MNHEY and SVGEGT. CDR3 length: 16 amino acids. The junction had 11 bases not matched to a gene; V was cut back by 4 bases and J by 7 bases. In nucleotides, the CDR3 is TGTGCCAGCAGTTCTACCGGGACAGGGGGGGAAGGGACCCAGTACTTC. Translated: CASSSTGTGGEGTQYF.